Here is one TCR beta chain with its context. Profiling relied on immunoSEQ multiplex PCR, and the TCRdb table lists in-frame clones only, not all of them. Among 60,000 to 90,000 clones, around nine tenths were seen once, and the ten largest hold under 0.4%. The CDR3 totals 20 residues. Trimming removed 6 bases from V and 7 bases from J; junction bases left unmatched: 24. Germline V CDR1 and CDR2: MDHEN, SYDVKM. The data stem from a study of OX40 agonist ivuxolimab in advanced cancers. This clonotype was sampled from an adult with an advanced solid tumor such as melanoma, head and neck, liver or kidney cancer. Sequencing was performed on CD4+ or CD8+ T cells sorted from blood, taken in a trial of the OX40 agonist ivuxolimab. The V and J genes are TRBV28 and TRBJ1-6, with 7 bases that match TRBD1. CDR3 loop: CASSFPPPGQGELRNSPLHF. The CDR3 DNA follows: TGTGCCAGCAGCTTCCCCCCCCCGGGGCAGGGGGAGTTAAGAAATTCACCCCTCCACTTT.